This TCR beta chain was sequenced during a study of T cell repertoires in cytomegalovirus infection. Looking at the study overall: Both recently identified HLA-C-restricted and well-studied HLA-B-restricted CMV epitopes were used in the study. It was the public TCR beta signatures that indicated both CMV infection and matching HLA type. General study points: What dominated the ex vivo response were HLA-C-restricted CMV-specific TCR beta clonotypes. Cumulative frequency of public TCR beta families picked out carriers of CMV plus the relevant HLA.

To note about this clonotype: The antigen remains unidentified.

TCRdb reanalysed the reads using MiXCR and keeps one entry per CDR3 protein. Of hundreds of thousands of distinct CDR3 sequences in the sample, roughly 36% were seen once. Here the sequenced sample was cultured PBMCs, taken from culture after CMV antigen stimulation. This sequence originates from a human donor in good health (CMV status not recorded). Some clones in this sample may be carry-over from other donors' samples.

In nucleotides, the CDR3 is TGTGCCAGCAGCTTATTCTGGAGGGGGAGGGCGGATACGCAGTATTTT. Protein: CASSLFWRGRADTQYF. The chain uses TRBV7-8 and TRBJ2-3; weak D call: TRBD2 (7 bases). CDR3 size: 16 residues. Germline V gene data show CDR1 as SGHVS and CDR2 as FQNEAQ. V was trimmed by 2 bases and J by 6 bases, leaving 18 bases between them.